A single sample is the source of the 4 T cell receptor beta chains below, sequenced in a study of human T cells and chemical hapten exposure. MiXCR was run by TCRdb on the RACE reads, yielding one entry per CDR3 protein. The top ten hold less than 2.5% of the sample, which has tens of thousands of distinct CDR3 sequences, about 10% seen once. Time point denoted: patch test 1, 2 weeks after DPC sensitization. Stated treatment: therapeutic diphenylcyclopropenone sensitization with weekly scalp DPC. The sequenced sample was whole blood, obtained in connection with sensitization to the hapten diphenylcyclopropenone (DPC). These TCRs come from a man between 35 and 55 years old with alopecia areata. Some clones in this sample may be carry-over from other donors' samples.

This clonotype was counted a few times. The rearrangement joins TRBV6-5 to TRBJ2-1, with 10 bases that match TRBD2. V shed 0 bases, J shed 5 bases, and the junction held 10 bases outside the gene matches. The germline gives CDR1 MNHEY, CDR2 SVGAGI. The CDR3 runs 18 residues. In DNA, the CDR3 is TGTGCCAGCAGTTACTCCTTCCTCGGACTAGCGGACAACAATGAGCAGTTCTTC. Amino acids: CASSYSFLGLADNNEQFF.

Only a few counts were recorded for this clonotype. The V and J genes are TRBV10-3 and TRBJ2-7, with 10 bases matching TRBD2. Germline V gives CDR1 ENHRY, CDR2 SYGVKD. CDR3 length: 16 amino acids. With V trimmed by 0 bases and J by 3 bases, 5 bases remained unmatched. The CDR3 loop reads CAISESVLAGIYEQYV. In nucleotides, the CDR3 is TGTGCCATCAGTGAGTCGGTACTAGCGGGAATCTACGAGCAGTACGTC.

This clonotype was detected ten times or more. This chain joins TRBV5-1 and TRBJ1-2; a possible D gene is TRBD1 (6 bases). This CDR3 is 13 amino acids long. Per the germline V gene, CDR1 is SGHRS and CDR2 is YFSETQ. V was shortened by 6 bases and J by 2 bases, with 11 bases between the two germline ends. The CDR3 bases are TGCGCCAGCACCGGACAGACAAACTATGGCTACACCTTC. Translated: CASTGQTNYGYTF.

This clonotype was counted ten times or more. The rearrangement links TRBV29-1 to TRBJ2-1; TRBD2 agrees at 15 bases. CDR3 length equals 17 residues. V lost 1 base, J lost 5 bases, and 6 bases stayed unmatched. CDR1 and CDR2 (germline): SQVTM, ANQGSEA. The DNA for the CDR3 is TGCAGCGTTGAAGGGTCCGGACTAGCGGGGGGGGACAATGAGCAGTTCTTC. Translating gives CSVEGSGLAGGDNEQFF.